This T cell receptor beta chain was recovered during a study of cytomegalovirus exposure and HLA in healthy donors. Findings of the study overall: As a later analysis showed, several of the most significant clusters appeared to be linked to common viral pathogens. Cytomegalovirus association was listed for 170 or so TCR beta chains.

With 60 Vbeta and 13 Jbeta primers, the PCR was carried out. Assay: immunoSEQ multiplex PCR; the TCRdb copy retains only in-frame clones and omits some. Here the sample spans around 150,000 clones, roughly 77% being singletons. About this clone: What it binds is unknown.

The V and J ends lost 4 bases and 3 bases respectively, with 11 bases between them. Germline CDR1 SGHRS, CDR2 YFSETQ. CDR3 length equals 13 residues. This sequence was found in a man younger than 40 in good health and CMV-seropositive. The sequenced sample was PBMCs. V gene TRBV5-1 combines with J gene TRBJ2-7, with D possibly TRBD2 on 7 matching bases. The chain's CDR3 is CASSPRGGYEQYF. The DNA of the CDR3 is TGCGCCAGCAGCCCGAGGGGGGGCTACGAGCAGTACTTC.